The T cell receptor (beta chain) described here comes from a study of OX40 agonist ivuxolimab in advanced cancers. Overall study: Dose-escalation patients were diagnosed with hepatocellular carcinoma, melanoma, renal cell cancer or head and neck cancer.

Generated by immunoSEQ multiplex PCR, the TCRdb table keeps only in-frame clones and is missing some. The sample includes tens of thousands of clones, 65% to 85% of them seen just once. From germline, CDR1 is WNHNN and CDR2 SYGVQD (reference sequence). Trimming took 0 bases from V and 5 from J, leaving 13 bases between them. There are 15 residues in the CDR3. The sequencing used CD4+ or CD8+ T cells sorted from blood, collected in a trial of the OX40 agonist ivuxolimab. The receptor's source is an adult with an advanced solid tumor such as melanoma, head and neck, liver or kidney cancer. The chain recombines TRBV10-1 with TRBJ1-1; D may be TRBD1 (5 bases). For the CDR3, the DNA is TGCGCCAGCAGTGAGTCCGGCAGGGTGGGGACTGAAGCTTTCTTT. It is translated as CASSESGRVGTEAFF.